The entry below gives a single T cell receptor (beta chain) sequence along with its context. Its specificity is not known. Attached unique molecular identifiers marked individual cDNA molecules. One entry per CDR3 protein results from TCRdb running MiXCR on the 5' RACE reads. The sample has some 55,000 distinct CDR3 sequences; around 10% are singletons. The data originate from a study of early T cells in non-severe SARS-CoV-2 infection. Overall study findings and caveats: Database matching using VDJdb favored anti-spike CD8 responses, with private and CD4 specificities left missing.

Trimming stripped 4 bases from V and 0 bases from J, with 13 bases between. Germline assignment: CDR1 MDHEN and CDR2 SYDVKM. The CDR3 extends over 16 amino acids. The TCR originated in an adult who was a healthcare worker with PCR-confirmed SARS-CoV-2 infection or an uninfected control (not recorded which). This material consisted of whole blood, taken at baseline. The J gene is TRBJ2-4, the V gene TRBV28, with no clear D. The CDR3 loop is CASSSFPDLAKNIQYF. The CDR3 bases are TGTGCCAGCAGTTCCTTTCCCGACCTAGCCAAAAACATTCAGTACTTC.